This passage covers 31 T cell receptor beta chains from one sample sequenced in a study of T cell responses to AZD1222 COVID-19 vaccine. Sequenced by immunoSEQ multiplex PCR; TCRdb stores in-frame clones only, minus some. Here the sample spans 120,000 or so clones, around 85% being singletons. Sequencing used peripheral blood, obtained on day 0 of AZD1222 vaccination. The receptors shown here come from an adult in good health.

In DNA form, the CDR3 reads TGTGCCAGTAGCGGTGACAGGGCCCGAAGGGAAGCTTTCTTT. Translating gives CASSGDRARREAFF. This chain joins TRBV19 and TRBJ1-1, with 7 bases matching TRBD1. Looked up from germline, CDR1 is LNHDA and CDR2 is SQIVND (reference sequence). After removal of 6 bases from V and 8 bases from J, the junction contained 12 bases not matched to a gene. The CDR3 covers 14 residues.

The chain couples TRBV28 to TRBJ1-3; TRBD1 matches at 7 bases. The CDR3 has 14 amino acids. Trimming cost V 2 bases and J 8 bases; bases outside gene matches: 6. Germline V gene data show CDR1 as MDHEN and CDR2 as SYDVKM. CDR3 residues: CASSLGLQGYTIYF. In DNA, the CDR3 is TGTGCCAGCAGTTTAGGACTACAGGGGTACACCATATATTTT.

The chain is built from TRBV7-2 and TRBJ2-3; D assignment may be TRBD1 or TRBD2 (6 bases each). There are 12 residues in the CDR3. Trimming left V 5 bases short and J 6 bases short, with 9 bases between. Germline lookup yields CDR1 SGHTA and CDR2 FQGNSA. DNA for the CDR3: TGTGCCAGCAGCCAAGGGGGGGATACGCAGTATTTT. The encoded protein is CASSQGGDTQYF.

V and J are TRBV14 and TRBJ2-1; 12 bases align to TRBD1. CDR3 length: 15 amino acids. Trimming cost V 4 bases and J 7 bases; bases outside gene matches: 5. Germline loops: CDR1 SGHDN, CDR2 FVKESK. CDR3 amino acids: CASSLGTGGRNEQFF. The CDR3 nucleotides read TGTGCCAGCAGCCTAGGGACAGGGGGCAGGAATGAGCAGTTCTTC.

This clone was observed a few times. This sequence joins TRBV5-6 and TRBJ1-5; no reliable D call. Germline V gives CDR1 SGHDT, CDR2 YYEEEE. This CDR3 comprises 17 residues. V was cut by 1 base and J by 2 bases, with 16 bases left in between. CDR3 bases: TGTGCCAGCAGCTTGTCGGGAGACCCGTCGGGCAATCAGCCCCAGCATTTT. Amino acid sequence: CASSLSGDPSGNQPQHF.

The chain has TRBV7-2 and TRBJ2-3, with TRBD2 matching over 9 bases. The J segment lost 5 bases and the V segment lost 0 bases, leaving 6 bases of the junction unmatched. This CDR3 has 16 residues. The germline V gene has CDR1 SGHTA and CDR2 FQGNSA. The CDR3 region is CASSLAVAGAGDTQYF. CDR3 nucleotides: TGTGCCAGCAGCTTAGCGGTAGCGGGAGCGGGAGATACGCAGTATTTT.

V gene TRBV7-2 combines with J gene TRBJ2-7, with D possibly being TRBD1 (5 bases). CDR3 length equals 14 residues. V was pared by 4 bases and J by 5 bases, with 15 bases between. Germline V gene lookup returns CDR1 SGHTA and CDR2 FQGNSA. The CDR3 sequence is CASSSQGGRNEQYF. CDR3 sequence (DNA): TGTGCCAGCAGCTCCCAGGGTGGGCGCAACGAGCAGTACTTC. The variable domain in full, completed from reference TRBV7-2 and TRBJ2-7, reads GAGVSQSPSNKVTEKGKDVELRCDPISGHTALYWYRQSLGQGLEFLIYFQGNSAPDKSGLPSDRFSAERTGGSVSTLTIQRTQQEDSAVYLCASSSQGGRNEQYFGPGTRLTVT.

In nucleotides, the CDR3 is TGTGCCAGCAGCTTATCAGGGGACAATCAGCCCCAGCATTTT. This gives the protein CASSLSGDNQPQHF. This chain joins TRBV7-9 and TRBJ1-5; tentative D call: TRBD1 (6 bases). Germline assignment: CDR1 SEHNR and CDR2 FQNEAQ (reference sequence). CDR3 length: 14 amino acids. Trimming removed 2 bases at V and 3 bases at J, with 8 bases between.

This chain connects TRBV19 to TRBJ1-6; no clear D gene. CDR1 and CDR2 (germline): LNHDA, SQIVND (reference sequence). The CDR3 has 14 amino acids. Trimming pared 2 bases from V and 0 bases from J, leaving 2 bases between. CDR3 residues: CASSISSYNSPLHF. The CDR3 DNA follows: TGTGCCAGTAGTATAAGCTCCTATAATTCACCCCTCCACTTT.

The CDR3 sequence: CASRSLSGASSYNSPLHF. DNA for the CDR3: TGTGCCAGCAGGTCTCTGTCGGGAGCGAGCTCCTATAATTCACCCCTCCACTTT. The chain uses TRBV5-8 and TRBJ1-6; D is unresolved. The CDR3 is made up of 18 amino acids. Trimming removed 5 bases at V and 0 bases at J, with 18 bases between. CDR1 and CDR2 from the germline V gene are SGHTS and YDEGEE. The full variable domain, its missing parts supplied by reference TRBV5-8 and TRBJ1-6, is EAGVTQSPTHLIKTRGQQATLRCSPISGHTSVYWYQQALGLGLQFLLWYDEGEERNRGNFPPRFSGRQFPNYSSELNVNALELEDSALYLCASRSLSGASSYNSPLHFGNGTRLTVT.

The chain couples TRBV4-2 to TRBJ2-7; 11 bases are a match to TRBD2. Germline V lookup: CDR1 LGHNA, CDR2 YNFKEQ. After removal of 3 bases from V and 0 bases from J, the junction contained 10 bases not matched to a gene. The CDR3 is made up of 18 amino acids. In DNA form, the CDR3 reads TGTGCCAGCAGCCATAACCCGGGACTAGCGGTAGCCTCCTACGAGCAGTACTTC. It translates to CASSHNPGLAVASYEQYF.

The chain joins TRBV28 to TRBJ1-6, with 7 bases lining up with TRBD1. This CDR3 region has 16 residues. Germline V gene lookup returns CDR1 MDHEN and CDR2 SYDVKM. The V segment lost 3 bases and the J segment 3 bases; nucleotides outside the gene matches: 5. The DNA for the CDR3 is TGTGCCAGCAGTTTGCCGGGACAGAGCTATAATTCACCCCTCCACTTT. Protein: CASSLPGQSYNSPLHF.

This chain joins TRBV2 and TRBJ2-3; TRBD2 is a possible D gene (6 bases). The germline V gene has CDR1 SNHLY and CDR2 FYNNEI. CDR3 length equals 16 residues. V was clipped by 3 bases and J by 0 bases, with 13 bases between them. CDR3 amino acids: CASSDGDFASTDTQYF. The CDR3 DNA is TGTGCCAGCAGTGATGGGGACTTTGCTAGCACAGATACGCAGTATTTT.

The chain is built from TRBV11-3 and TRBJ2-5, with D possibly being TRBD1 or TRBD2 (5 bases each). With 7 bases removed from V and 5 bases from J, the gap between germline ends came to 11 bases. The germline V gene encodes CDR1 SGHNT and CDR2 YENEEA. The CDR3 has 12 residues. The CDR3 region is CASKLRDETQYF. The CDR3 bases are TGTGCCAGCAAACTTAGGGACGAGACCCAGTACTTC.

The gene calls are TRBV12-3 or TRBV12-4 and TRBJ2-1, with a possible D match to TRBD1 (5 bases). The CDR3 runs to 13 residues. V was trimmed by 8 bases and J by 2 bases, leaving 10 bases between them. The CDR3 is CASLGAPYNEQFF. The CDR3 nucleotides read TGTGCCAGCCTTGGGGCGCCCTACAATGAGCAGTTCTTC.

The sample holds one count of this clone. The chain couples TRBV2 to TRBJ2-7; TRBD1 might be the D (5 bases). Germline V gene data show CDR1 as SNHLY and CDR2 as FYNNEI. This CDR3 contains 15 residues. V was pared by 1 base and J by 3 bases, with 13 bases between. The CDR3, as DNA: TGTGCCAGCAGTGAAGAAGGCGGCAGGGTCTACGAGCAGTACTTC. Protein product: CASSEEGGRVYEQYF.

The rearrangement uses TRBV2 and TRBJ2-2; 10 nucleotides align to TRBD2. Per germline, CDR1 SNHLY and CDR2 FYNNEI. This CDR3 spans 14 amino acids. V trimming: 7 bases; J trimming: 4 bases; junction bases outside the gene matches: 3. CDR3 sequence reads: CASKGLAATGELFF. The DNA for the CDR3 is TGTGCCAGCAAAGGACTAGCGGCCACCGGGGAGCTGTTTTTT.

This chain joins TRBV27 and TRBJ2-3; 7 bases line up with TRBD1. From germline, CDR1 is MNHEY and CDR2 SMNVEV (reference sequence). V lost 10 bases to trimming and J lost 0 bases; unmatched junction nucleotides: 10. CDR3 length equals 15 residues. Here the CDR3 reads CAKPTDRASTDTQYF. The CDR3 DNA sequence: TGTGCCAAACCTACCGACAGGGCGAGCACAGATACGCAGTATTTT.

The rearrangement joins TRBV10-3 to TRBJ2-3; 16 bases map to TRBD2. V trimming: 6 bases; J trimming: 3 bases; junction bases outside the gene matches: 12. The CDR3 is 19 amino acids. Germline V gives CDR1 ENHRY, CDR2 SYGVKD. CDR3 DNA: TGTGCCATCAGCCCCATCGGGACTAGCGGGGGGGCAGGAACAGATACGCAGTATTTT. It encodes CAISPIGTSGGAGTDTQYF.

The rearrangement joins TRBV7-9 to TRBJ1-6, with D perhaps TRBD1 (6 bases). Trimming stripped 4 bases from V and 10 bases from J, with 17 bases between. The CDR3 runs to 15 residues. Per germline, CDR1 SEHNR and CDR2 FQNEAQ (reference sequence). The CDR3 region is CASSSQGRAMSPLHF. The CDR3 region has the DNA TGTGCCAGCAGCTCACAGGGCAGGGCTATGTCACCCCTCCACTTT.

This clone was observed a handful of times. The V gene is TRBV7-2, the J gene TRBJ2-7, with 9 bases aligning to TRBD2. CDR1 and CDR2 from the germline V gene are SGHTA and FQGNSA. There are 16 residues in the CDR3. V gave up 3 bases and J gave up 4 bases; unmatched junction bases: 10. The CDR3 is CASSFGVAGVGYEQYF. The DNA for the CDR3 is TGTGCCAGCAGCTTCGGAGTAGCGGGAGTTGGGTACGAGCAGTACTTC.

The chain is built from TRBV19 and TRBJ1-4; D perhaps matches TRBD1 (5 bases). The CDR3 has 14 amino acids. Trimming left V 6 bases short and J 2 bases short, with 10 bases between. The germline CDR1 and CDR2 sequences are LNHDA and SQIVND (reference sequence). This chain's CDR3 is CASRAGLTNEKLFF. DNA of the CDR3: TGTGCCAGTAGGGCAGGGCTTACTAATGAAAAACTGTTTTTT. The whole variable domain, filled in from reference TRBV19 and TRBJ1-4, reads DGGITQSPKYLFRKEGQNVTLSCEQNLNHDAMYWYRQDPGQGLRLIYYSQIVNDFQKGDIAEGYSVSREKKESFPLTVTSAQKNPTAFYLCASRAGLTNEKLFFGSGTQLSVL.

The CDR3 sequence: CASTVNWAYGYTF. The CDR3 region has the DNA TGTGCCAGTACCGTTAACTGGGCTTATGGCTACACCTTC. The chain joins TRBV19 to TRBJ1-2; the D is unclear. Trimming took 7 bases from V and 5 from J, leaving 14 bases between them. CDR3 length: 13 amino acids. Germline CDR1 is LNHDA and CDR2 is SQIVND (reference sequence).

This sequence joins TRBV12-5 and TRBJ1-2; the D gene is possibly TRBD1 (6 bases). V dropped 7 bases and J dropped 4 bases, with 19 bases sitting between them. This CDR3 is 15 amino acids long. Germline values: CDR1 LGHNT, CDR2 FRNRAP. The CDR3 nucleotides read TGTGCTAGTGCCCCCGAGGGAGGGGGACCCTATGGCTACACCTTC. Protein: CASAPEGGGPYGYTF.

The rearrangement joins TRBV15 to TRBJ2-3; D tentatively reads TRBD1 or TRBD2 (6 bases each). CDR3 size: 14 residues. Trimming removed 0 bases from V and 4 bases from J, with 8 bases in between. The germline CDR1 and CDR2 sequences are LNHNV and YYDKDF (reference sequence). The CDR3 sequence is CATSRDRGADTQYF. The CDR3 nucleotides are TGTGCCACCAGCAGAGATAGGGGGGCAGATACGCAGTATTTT. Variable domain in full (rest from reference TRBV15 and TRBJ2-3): DAMVIQNPRYQVTQFGKPVTLSCSQTLNHNVMYWYQQKSSQAPKLLFHYYDKDFNNEADTPDNFQSRRPNTSFCFLDIRSPGLGDTAMYLCATSRDRGADTQYFGPGTRLTVL.

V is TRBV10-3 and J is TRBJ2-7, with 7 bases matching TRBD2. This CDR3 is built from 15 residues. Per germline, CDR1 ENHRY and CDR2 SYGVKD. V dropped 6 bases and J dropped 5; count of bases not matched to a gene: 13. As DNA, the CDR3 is TGTGCCATCAGCAACCAGGTCGGGAGGCTGGACGAGCAGTACTTC. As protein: CAISNQVGRLDEQYF.

Written as DNA, the CDR3 is TGTGCCAGCAGTGAAGGGACCGGGACAGGCTACAATCAGCCCCAGCATTTT. It is translated as CASSEGTGTGYNQPQHF. The chain employs TRBV2 and TRBJ1-5; 8 bases map to TRBD1. V lost 1 base and J lost 3; bases outside the gene matches: 8. The CDR3 extends over 17 amino acids. The germline V gene encodes CDR1 SNHLY and CDR2 FYNNEI.

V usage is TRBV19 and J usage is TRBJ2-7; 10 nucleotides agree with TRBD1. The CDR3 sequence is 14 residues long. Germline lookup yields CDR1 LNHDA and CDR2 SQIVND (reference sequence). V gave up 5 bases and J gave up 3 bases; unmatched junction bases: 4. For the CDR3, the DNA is TGTGCCAGTAGTCACGGGACAGGGGTCTACGAGCAGTACTTC. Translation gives CASSHGTGVYEQYF.

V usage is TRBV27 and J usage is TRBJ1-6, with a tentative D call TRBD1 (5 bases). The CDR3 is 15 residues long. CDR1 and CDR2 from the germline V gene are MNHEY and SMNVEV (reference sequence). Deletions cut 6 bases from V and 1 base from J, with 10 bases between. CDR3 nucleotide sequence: TGTGCCAGCAGGGGGGGTGGGTCCTATAATTCACCCCTCCACTTT. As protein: CASRGGGSYNSPLHF.

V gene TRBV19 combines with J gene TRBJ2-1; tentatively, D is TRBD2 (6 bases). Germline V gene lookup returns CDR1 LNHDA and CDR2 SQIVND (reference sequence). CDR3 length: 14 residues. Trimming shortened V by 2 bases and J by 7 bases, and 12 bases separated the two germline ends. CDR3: CASSIIGSGNEQFF. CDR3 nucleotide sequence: TGTGCCAGTAGTATAATCGGGAGTGGTAATGAGCAGTTCTTC.

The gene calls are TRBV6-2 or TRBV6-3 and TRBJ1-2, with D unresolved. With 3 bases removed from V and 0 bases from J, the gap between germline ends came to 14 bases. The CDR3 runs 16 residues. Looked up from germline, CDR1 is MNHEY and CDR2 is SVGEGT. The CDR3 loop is CASSYSRPVANYGYTF. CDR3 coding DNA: TGTGCCAGCAGTTATTCACGACCTGTAGCTAACTATGGCTACACCTTC.